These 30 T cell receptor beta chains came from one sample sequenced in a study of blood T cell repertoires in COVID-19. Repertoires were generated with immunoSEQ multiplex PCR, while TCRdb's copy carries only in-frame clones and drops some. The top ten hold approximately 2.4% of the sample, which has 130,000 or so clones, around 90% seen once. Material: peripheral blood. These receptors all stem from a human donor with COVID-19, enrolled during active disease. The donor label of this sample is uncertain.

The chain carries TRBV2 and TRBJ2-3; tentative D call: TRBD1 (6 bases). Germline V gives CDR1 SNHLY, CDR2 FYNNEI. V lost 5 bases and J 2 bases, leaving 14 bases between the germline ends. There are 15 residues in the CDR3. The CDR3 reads CASSRDIGITDTQYF. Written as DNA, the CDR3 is TGTGCCAGCAGTAGGGACATTGGGATCACAGATACGCAGTATTTT.

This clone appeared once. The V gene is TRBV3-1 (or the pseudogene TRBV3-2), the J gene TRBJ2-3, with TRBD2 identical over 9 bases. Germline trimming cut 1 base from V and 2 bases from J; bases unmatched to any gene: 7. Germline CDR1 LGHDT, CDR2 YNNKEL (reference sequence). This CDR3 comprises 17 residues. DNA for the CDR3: TGTGCCAGCAGCCAAGCGGAGCGGGGGGACCACACAGATACGCAGTATTTT. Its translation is CASSQAERGDHTDTQYF.

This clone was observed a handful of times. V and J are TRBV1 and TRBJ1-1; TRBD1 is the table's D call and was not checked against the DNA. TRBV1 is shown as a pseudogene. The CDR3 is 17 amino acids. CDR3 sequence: CTSSQGTTGQEGTEAFF. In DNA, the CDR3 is TGCACCAGCAGCCAAGGGACGACAGGGCAGGAGGGGACTGAAGCTTTCTTT.

This CDR3 is CSVEEGQLDYKNIQYF. CDR3 bases: TGCAGCGTTGAAGAAGGTCAGCTCGACTACAAAAACATTCAGTACTTC. The V call is TRBV29-1, the J call TRBJ2-4, with a weak D call TRBD2 (5 bases). Germline V gives CDR1 SQVTM, CDR2 ANQGSEA. This CDR3 region has 16 residues. V lost 0 bases and J lost 3, with 15 bases in between. Filled out from reference TRBV29-1 and TRBJ2-4, the complete variable domain reads SAVISQKPSRDICQRGTSLTIQCQVDSQVTMMFWYRQQPGQSLTLIATANQGSEATYESGFVIDKFPISRPNLTFSTLTVSNMSPEDSSIYLCSVEEGQLDYKNIQYFGAGTRLSVL.

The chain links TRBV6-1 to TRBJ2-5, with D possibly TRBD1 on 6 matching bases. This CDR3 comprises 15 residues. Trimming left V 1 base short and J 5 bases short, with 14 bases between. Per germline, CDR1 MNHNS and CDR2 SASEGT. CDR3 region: CASSEGGRGWETQYF. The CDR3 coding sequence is TGTGCCAGCAGTGAAGGGGGCAGGGGATGGGAGACCCAGTACTTC.

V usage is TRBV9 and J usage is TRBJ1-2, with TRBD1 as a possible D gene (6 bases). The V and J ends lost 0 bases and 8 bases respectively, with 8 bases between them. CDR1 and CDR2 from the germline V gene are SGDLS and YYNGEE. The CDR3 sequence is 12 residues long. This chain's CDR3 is CASSVAGGGYTF. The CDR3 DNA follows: TGTGCCAGCAGCGTAGCTGGGGGCGGCTACACCTTC.

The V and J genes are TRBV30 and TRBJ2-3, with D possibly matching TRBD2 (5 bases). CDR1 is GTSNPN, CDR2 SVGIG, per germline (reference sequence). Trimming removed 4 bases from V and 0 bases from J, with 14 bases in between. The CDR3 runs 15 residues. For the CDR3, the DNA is TGTGCCTGGAACCCCCCGGGGTTGAGCACAGATACGCAGTATTTT. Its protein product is CAWNPPGLSTDTQYF. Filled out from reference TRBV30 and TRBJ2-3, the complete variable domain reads SQTIHQWPATLVQPVGSPLSLECTVEGTSNPNLYWYRQAAGRGLQLLFYSVGIGQISSEVPQNLSASRPQDRQFILSSKKLLLSDSGFYLCAWNPPGLSTDTQYFGPGTRLTVL.

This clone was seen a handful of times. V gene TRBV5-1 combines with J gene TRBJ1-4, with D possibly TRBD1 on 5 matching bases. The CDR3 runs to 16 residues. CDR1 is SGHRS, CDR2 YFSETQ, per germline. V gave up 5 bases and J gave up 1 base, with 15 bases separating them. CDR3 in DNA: TGCGCCAGCAGGATGCTGTCGGGGGGAACTAATGAAAAACTGTTTTTT. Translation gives CASRMLSGGTNEKLFF. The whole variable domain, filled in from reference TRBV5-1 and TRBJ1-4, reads KAGVTQTPRYLIKTRGQQVTLSCSPISGHRSVSWYQQTPGQGLQFLFEYFSETQRNKGNFPGRFSGRQFSNSRSEMNVSTLELGDSALYLCASRMLSGGTNEKLFFGSGTQLSVL.

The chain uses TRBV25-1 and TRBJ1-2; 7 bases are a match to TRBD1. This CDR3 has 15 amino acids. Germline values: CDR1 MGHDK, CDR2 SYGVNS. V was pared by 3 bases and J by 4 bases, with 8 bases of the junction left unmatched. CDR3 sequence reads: CASSEGNRGSYGYTF. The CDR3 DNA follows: TGTGCCAGCAGTGAGGGAAACAGGGGTTCCTATGGCTACACCTTC.

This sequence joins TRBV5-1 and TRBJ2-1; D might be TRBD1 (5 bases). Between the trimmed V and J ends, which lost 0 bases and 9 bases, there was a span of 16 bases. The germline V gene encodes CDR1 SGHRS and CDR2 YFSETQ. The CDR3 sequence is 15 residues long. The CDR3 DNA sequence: TGCGCCAGCAGCTTGGGGACAAGGTCTCTTGGTGAGCAGTTCTTC. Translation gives CASSLGTRSLGEQFF.

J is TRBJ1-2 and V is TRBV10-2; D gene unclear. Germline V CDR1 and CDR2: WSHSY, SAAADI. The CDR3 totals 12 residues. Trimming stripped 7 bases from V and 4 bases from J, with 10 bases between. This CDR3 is CASMEDSYGYTF. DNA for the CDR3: TGCGCCAGCATGGAGGACTCCTATGGCTACACCTTC.

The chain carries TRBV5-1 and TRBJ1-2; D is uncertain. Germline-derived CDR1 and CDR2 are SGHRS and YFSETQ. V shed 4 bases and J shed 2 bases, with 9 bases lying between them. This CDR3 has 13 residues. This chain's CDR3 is CASSPDNNYGYTF. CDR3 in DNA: TGCGCCAGCAGCCCCGACAACAACTATGGCTACACCTTC.

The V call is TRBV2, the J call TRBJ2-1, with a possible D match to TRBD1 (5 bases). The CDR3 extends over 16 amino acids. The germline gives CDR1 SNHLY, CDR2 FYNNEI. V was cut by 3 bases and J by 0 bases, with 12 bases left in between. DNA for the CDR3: TGTGCCAGCAGTGATGCAGGGCCGAGCTCCTACAATGAGCAGTTCTTC. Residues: CASSDAGPSSYNEQFF.

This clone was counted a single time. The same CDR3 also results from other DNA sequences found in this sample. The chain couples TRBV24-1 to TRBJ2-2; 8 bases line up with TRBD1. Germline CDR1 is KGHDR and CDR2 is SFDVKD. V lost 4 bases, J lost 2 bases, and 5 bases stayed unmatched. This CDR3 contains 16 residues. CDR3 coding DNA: TGTGCCACCAGTGACTCCGGGACAGGCAACACCGGGGAGCTGTTTTTT. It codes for CATSDSGTGNTGELFF.

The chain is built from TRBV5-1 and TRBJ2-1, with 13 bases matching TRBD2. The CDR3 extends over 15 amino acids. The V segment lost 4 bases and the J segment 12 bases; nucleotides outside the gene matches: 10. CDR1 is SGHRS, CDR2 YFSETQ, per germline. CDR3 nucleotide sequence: TGCGCCAGCAGCAGCGGGACTAGCGGGACCTCCGGGCAGTTCTTC. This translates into CASSSGTSGTSGQFF.

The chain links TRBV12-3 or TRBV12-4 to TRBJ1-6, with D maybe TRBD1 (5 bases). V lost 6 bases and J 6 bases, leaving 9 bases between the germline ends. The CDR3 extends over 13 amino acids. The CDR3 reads CASSRQPNSPLHF. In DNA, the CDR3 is TGTGCCAGCAGCCGACAGCCTAATTCACCCCTCCACTTT.

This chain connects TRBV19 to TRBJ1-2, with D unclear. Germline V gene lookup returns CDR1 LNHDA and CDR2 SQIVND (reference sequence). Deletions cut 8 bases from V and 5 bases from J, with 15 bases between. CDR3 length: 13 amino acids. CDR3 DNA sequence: TGTGCCAGTCGTGTCTCCCCCCCTTATGGCTACACCTTC. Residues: CASRVSPPYGYTF.

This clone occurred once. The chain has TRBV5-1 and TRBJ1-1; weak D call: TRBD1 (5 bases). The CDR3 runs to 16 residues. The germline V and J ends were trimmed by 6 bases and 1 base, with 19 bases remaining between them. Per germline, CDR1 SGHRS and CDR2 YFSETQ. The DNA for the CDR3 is TGCGCCAGCACCTTATGGGGCGTTGGTTGGAACACTGAAGCTTTCTTT. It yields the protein CASTLWGVGWNTEAFF.

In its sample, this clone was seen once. CDR3 in amino acids: CASSAGDSSYNSPLHF. CDR3 sequence (DNA): TGTGCCAGCAGCGCCGGGGACAGCTCCTATAATTCACCCCTCCACTTT. The rearrangement uses TRBV5-4 and TRBJ1-6; the match to TRBD1 covers 7 bases. Germline-derived CDR1 and CDR2 are SGHNT and YYREEE (reference sequence). J gave up 0 bases and V 4 bases, and 4 bases lay outside the gene matches. This CDR3 has 16 amino acids.

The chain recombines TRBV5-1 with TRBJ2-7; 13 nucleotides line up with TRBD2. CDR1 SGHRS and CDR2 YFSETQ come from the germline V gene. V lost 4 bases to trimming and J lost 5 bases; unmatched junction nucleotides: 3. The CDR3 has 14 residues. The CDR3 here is CASSRGTSGDEQYF. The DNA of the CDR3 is TGCGCCAGCAGCCGTGGGACTAGCGGGGACGAGCAGTACTTC.

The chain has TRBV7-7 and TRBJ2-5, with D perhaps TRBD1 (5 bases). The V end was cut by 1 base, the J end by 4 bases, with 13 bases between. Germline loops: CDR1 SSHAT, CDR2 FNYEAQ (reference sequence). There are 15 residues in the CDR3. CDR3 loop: CASSLGSRVGETQYF. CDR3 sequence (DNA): TGTGCCAGCAGCTTAGGTAGCAGGGTCGGAGAGACCCAGTACTTC.

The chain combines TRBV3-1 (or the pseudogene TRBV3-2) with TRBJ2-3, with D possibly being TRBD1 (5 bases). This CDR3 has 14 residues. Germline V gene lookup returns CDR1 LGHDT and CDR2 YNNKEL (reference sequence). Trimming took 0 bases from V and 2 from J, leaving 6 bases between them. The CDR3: CASSQEGPTDTQYF. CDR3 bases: TGTGCCAGCAGCCAAGAGGGGCCCACAGATACGCAGTATTTT.

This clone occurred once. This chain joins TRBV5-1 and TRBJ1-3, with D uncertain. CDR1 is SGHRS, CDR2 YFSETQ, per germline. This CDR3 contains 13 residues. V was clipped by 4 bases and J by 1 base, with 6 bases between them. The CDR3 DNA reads TGCGCCAGCAGCCCGGGGTCTGGAAACACCATATATTTT. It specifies CASSPGSGNTIYF.

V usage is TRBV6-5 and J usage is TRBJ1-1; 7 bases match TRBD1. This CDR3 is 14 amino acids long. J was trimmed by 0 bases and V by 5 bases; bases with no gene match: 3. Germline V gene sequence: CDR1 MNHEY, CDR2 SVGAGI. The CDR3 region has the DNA TGTGCCAGCAGTCGGGACAGCATGAACACTGAAGCTTTCTTT. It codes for CASSRDSMNTEAFF.

The CDR3 protein is CASSLSREETQYF. CDR3 sequence (DNA): TGTGCCAGCAGCTTATCCAGGGAAGAGACCCAGTACTTC. The chain carries TRBV11-3 and TRBJ2-5; a possible D gene is TRBD1 (5 bases). Germline V gene lookup returns CDR1 SGHNT and CDR2 YENEEA. Trimming took 2 bases from V and 3 from J, leaving 7 bases between them. The CDR3 is 13 amino acids.

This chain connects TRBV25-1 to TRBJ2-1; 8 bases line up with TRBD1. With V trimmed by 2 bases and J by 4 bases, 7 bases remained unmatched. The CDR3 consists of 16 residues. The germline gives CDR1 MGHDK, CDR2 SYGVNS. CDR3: CASSELRQGLYNEQFF. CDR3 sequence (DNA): TGTGCCAGCAGTGAACTGAGACAGGGGCTATACAATGAGCAGTTCTTC.

The CDR3 coding sequence is TGTGCCAGCAGTGAAGGCCAGACCTACGAGCAGTACTTC. It yields the protein CASSEGQTYEQYF. This rearrangement joins TRBV25-1 to TRBJ2-7; D is undetermined. Trimming pared 2 bases from V and 2 bases from J, leaving 7 bases between. Germline values: CDR1 MGHDK, CDR2 SYGVNS. This CDR3 is 13 amino acids long.

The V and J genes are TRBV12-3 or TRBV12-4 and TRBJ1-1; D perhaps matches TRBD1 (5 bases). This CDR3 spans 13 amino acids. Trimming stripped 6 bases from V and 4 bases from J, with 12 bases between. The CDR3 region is CASSHRGVTEAFF. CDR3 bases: TGTGCCAGCAGCCACCGGGGGGTCACTGAAGCTTTCTTT.

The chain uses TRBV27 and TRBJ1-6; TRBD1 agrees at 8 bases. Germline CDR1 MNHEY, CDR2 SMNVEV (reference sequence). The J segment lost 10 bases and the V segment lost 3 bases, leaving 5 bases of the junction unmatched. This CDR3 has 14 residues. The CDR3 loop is CASSFSRGHSPLHF. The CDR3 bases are TGTGCCAGCAGTTTTTCCAGGGGGCACTCACCCCTCCACTTT.

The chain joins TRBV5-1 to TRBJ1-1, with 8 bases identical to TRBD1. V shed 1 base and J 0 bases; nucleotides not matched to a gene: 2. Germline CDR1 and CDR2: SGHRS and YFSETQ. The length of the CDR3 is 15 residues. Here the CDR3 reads CASSLQGAVNTEAFF. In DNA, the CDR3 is TGCGCCAGCAGCTTGCAGGGGGCGGTGAACACTGAAGCTTTCTTT.